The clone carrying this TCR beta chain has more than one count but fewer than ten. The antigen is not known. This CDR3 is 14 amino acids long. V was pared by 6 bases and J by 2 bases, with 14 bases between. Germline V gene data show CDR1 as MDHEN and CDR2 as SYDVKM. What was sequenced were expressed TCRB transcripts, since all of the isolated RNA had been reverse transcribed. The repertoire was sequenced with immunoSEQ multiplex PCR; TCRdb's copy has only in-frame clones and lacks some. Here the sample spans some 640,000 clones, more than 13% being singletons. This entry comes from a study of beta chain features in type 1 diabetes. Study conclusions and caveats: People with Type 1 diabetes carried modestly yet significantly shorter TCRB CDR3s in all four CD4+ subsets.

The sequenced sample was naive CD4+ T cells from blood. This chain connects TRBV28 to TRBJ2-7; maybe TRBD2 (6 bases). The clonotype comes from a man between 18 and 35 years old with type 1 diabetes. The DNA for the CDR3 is TGTGCCAGCAGAGTGCCCGGGACTCCCTACGAGCAGTACTTC. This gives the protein CASRVPGTPYEQYF.